Shown below are 3 T cell receptor beta chains from a single sample sequenced in a study of post-analysis software for immune sequencing data (dated by TCRdb to the mid-2010s). What the authors observed across the whole study: Patients showed significantly higher frequencies than controls for a handful of TRBV segments, among them TRBV5-6, TRBV5-1 and TRBV20-1.

These TCRs' antigens remain unknown. The protocol used for the library was PCR. TCRdb shows the sequencer as Illumina HiSeq 2500. Unique molecular identifiers were incorporated into TCR beta cDNA libraries to reduce PCR and sequencing biases. The raw public data were reprocessed by TCRdb itself: fastp quality trimming at Q25, MiXCR clonotype calling, in-frame beta chains only. Under each unique CDR3 protein, matching rows form one entry showing the most common genes and DNA. The sample profile shows hundreds of thousands of distinct CDR3 sequences; less than 35% of them were found once. In total, the top ten clones hold under 0.7% of the sample. The sequencing input was blood. The origin of the receptors is a girl aged 10-17 years with multiple sclerosis.

V and J are TRBV7-2 and TRBJ2-1; D is ambiguous. The CDR3 spans 14 residues. V dropped 3 bases and J dropped 7 bases, with 13 bases sitting between them. CDR1 is SGHTA, CDR2 FQGNSA, per germline. The CDR3 spells CASSFGPAYNEQFF. The CDR3 DNA reads as TGTGCCAGCAGCTTCGGACCAGCTTATAATGAGCAGTTCTTC.

V is TRBV6-2 or TRBV6-3 and J is TRBJ2-1; D may be TRBD2 (5 bases). Germline CDR1 is MNHEY and CDR2 is SVGEGT. Trimming took 2 bases from V and 8 from J, leaving 16 bases between them. The CDR3 extends over 15 amino acids. For the CDR3, the DNA is TGTGCCAGCAGTTACCTTATGGGGAGTACGGATGAGCAGTTCTTC. Encoded protein: CASSYLMGSTDEQFF.

The chain uses TRBV24-1 and TRBJ2-1; TRBD2 aligns across 7 bases. In germline, CDR1 is KGHDR, CDR2 SFDVKD. Trimming took 0 bases from V and 5 from J; bases not matched to a gene: 6. The CDR3 length is 16 residues. Here the CDR3 reads CATSDLVSGPNNEQFF. In nucleotides, the CDR3 is TGTGCCACCAGTGATTTGGTTAGCGGGCCTAACAATGAGCAGTTCTTC.